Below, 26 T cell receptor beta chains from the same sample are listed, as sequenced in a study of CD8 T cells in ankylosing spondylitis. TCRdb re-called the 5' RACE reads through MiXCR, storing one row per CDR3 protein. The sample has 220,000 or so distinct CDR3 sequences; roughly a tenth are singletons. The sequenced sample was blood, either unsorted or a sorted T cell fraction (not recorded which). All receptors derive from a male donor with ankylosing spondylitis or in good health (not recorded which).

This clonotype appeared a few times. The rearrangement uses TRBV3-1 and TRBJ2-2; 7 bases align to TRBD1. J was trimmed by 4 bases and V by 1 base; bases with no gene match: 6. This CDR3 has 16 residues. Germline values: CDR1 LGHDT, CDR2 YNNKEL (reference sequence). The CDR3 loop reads CASSQAATGFTGELFF. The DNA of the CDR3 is TGTGCCAGCAGCCAAGCCGCGACAGGGTTCACCGGGGAGCTGTTTTTT.

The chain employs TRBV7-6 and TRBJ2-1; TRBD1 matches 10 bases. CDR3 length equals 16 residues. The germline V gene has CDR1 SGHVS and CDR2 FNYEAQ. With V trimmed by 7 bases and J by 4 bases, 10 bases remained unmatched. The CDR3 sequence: CASTASGQGVYNEQFF. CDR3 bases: TGTGCCAGCACGGCTTCCGGACAGGGGGTTTACAATGAGCAGTTCTTC.

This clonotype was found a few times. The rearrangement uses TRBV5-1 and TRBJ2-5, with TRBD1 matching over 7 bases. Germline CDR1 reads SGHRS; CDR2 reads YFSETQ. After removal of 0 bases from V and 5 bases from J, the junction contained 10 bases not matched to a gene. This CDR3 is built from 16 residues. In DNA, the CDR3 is TGCGCCAGCAGCTTGGAAGAGGACCTCAGGGGGGAGACCCAGTACTTC. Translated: CASSLEEDLRGETQYF.

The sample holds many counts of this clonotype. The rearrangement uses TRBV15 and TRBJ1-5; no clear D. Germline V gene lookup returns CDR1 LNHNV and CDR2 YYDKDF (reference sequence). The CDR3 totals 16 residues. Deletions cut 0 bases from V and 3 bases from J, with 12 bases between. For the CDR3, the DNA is TGTGCCACCAGCAGAGAGGAAGGGAAACCCAATCAGCCCCAGCATTTT. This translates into CATSREEGKPNQPQHF.

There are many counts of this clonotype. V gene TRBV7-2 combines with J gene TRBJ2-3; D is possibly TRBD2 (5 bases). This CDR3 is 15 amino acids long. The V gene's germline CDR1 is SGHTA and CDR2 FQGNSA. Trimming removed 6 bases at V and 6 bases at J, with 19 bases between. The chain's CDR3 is CASSSFSLGGDTQYF. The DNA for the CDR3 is TGTGCCAGCAGTTCATTCTCCCTGGGCGGGGATACGCAGTATTTT.

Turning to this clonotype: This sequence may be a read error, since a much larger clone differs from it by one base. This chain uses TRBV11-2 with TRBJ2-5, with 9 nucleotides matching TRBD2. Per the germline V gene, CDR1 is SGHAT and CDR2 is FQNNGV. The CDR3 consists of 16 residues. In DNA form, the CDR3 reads TGTGCCAGCAGCCCCGGACTAGCGCGTTCCCAAGAGACCCAGTCCTTC. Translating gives CASSPGLARSQETQSF.

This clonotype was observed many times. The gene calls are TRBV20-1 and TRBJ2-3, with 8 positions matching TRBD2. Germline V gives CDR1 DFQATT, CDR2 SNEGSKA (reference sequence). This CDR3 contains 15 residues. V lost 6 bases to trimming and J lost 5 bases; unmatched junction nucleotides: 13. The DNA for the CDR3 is TGCAGTGCCGAAGCGGAAGCGGGGGATGAAGATACGCAGTATTTT. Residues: CSAEAEAGDEDTQYF.

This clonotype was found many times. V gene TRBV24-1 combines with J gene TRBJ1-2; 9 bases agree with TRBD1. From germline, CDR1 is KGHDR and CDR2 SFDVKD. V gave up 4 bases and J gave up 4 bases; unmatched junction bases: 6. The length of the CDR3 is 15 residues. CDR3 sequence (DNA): TGTGCCACCAGTGACCGGACAGGGGCGGGCTATGGCTACACCTTC. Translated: CATSDRTGAGYGYTF.

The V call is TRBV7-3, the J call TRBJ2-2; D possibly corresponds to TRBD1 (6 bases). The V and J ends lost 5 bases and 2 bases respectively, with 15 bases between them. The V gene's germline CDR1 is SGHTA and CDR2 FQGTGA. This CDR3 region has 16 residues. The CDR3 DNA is TGTGCCAGCAGCAAAACAGGGCTTTCAAACACCGGGGAGCTGTTTTTT. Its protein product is CASSKTGLSNTGELFF.

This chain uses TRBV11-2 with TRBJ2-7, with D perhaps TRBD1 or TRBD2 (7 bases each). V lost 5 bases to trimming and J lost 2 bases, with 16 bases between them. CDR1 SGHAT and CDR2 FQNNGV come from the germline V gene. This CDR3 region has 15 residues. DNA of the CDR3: TGTGCCAGCAGCCAGTCGACAGGGACTACCTACGAGCAGTACTTC. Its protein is CASSQSTGTTYEQYF.

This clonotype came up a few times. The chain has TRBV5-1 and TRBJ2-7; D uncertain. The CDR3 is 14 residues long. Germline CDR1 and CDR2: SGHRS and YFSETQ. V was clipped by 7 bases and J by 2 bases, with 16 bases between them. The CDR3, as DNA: TGCGCCAGCCGCCTGGTGGACGCAGCCTACGAGCAGTACTTC. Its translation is CASRLVDAAYEQYF. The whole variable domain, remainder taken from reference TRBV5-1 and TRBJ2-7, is KAGVTQTPRYLIKTRGQQVTLSCSPISGHRSVSWYQQTPGQGLQFLFEYFSETQRNKGNFPGRFSGRQFSNSRSEMNVSTLELGDSALYLCASRLVDAAYEQYFGPGTRLTVT.

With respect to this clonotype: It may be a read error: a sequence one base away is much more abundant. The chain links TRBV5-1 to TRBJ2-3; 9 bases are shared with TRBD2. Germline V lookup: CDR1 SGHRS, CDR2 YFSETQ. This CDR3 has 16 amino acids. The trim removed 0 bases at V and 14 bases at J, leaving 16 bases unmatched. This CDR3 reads CASSLEASGVQTAPYF. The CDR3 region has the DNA TGCGCCAGCAGCTTGGAGGCTAGCGGGGTACAGACAGCGCCGTATTTT.

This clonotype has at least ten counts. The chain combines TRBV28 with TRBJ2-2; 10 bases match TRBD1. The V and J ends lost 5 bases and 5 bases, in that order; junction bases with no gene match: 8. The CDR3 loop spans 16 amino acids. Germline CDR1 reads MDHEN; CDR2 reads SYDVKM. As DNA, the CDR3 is TGTGCCAGCAGTCCGACAGGGGGCAAAGGTACCGGGGAGCTGTTTTTT. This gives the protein CASSPTGGKGTGELFF.

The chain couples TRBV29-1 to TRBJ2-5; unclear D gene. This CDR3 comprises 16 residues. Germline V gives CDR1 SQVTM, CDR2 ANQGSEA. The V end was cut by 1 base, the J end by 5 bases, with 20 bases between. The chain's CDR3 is CSVEVLGQSNGETQYF. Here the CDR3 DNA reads TGCAGCGTTGAAGTCCTGGGCCAGTCAAACGGGGAGACCCAGTACTTC.

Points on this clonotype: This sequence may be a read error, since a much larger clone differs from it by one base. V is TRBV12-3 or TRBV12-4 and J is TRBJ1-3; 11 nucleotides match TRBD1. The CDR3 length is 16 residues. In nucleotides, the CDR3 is TGTGCCAGCAGCCGGACAGGGGGCAACTCTAGAAACACCATATATTTT. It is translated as CASSRTGGNSRNTIYF.

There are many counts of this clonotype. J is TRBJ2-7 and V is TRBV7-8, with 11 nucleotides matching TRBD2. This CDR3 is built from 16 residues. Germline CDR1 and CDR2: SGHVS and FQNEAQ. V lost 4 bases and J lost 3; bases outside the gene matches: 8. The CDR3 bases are TGTGCCAGCAGCTCTCGGACTAGCGGGTCGGGCTACGAGCAGTACTTC. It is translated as CASSSRTSGSGYEQYF.

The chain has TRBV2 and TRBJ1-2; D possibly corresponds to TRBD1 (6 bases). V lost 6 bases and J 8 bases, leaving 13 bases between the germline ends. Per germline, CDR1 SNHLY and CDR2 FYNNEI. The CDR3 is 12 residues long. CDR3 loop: CASRQGPWGYTF. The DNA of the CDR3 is TGTGCCAGCAGACAGGGACCGTGGGGCTACACCTTC.

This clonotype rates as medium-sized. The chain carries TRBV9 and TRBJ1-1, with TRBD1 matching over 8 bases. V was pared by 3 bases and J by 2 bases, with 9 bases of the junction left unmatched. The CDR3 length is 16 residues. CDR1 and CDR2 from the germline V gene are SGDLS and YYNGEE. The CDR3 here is CASSARGQAGNTEAFF. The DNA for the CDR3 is TGTGCCAGCAGCGCTAGGGGACAGGCAGGAAACACTGAAGCTTTCTTT.

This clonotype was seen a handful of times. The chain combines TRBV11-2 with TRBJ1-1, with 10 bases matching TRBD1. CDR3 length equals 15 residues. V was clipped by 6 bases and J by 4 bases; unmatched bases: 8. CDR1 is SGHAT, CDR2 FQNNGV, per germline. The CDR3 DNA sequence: TGTGCCAGCAGTTCGGACAGGGGGACAGGCACTGAAGCTTTCTTT. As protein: CASSSDRGTGTEAFF.

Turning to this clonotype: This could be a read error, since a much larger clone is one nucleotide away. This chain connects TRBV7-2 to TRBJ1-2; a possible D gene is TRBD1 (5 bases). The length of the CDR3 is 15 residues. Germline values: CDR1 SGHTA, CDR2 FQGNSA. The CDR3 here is CASSLVQAGSYGDTF. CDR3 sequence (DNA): TGTGCCAGCAGCTTAGTACAGGCGGGAAGCTATGGCGACACCTTC.

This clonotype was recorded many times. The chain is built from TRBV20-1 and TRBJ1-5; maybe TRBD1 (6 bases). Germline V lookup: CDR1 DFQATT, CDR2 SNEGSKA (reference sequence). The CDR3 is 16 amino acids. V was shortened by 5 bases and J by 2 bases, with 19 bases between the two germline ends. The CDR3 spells CSASHTGRGGNQPQHF. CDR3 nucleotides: TGCAGTGCTTCCCATACAGGGAGGGGTGGCAATCAGCCCCAGCATTTT.

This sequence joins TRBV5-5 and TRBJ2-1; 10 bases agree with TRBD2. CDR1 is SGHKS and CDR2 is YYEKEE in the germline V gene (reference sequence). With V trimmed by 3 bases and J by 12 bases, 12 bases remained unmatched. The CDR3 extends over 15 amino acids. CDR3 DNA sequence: TGTGCCAGCAGCTCCACTAGCGGGGAGCCTGGGGGGCAGTTCTTC. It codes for CASSSTSGEPGGQFF.

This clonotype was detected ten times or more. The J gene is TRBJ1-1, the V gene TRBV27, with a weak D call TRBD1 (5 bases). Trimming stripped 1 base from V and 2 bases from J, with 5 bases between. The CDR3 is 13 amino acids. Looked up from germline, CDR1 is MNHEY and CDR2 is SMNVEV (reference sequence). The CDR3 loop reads CASSLWDNTEAFF. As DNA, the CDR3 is TGTGCCAGCAGTTTATGGGACAACACTGAAGCTTTCTTT.

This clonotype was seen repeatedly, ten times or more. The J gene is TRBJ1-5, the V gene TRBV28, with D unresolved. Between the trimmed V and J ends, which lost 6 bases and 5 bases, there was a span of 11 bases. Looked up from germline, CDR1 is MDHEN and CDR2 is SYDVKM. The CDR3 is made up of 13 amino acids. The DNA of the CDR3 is TGTGCCAGCAGGACCTCAGTTCATCAGCCCCAGCATTTT. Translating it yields CASRTSVHQPQHF.

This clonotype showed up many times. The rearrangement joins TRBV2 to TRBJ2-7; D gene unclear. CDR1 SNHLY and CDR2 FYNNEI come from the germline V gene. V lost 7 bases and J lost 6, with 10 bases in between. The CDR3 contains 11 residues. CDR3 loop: CASKGRSEQYF. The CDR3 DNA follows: TGTGCCAGCAAAGGCCGCTCCGAGCAGTACTTC.

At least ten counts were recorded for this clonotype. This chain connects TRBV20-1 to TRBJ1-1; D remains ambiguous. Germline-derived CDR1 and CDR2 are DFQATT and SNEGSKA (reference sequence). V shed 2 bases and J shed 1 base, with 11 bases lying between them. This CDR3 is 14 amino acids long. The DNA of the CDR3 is TGCAGTGCTAGAACGAGCGGGGAGAACACTGAAGCTTTCTTT. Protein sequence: CSARTSGENTEAFF.